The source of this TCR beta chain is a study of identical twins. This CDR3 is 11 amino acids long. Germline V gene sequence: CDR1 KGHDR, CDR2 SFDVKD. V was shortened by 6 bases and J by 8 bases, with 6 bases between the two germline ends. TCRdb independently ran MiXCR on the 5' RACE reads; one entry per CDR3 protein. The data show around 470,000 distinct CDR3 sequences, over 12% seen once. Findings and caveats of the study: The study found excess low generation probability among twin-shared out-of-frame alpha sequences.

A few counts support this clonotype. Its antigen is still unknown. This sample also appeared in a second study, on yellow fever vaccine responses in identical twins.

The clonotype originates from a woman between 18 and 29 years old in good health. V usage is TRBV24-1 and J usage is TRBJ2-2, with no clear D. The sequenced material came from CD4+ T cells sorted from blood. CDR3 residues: CATSQAGELFF. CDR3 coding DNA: TGTGCCACCAGTCAAGCTGGGGAGCTGTTTTTT.